This T cell receptor (beta chain) was sequenced in a study of blood T cell repertoires in COVID-19. For the study at large: From the United States, Italy and Spain came samples of acute and convalescent COVID-19. In each case, the material was cDNA or gDNA derived from T cells, B-cell-depleted T cells, or PBMCs.

V lost 5 bases to trimming and J lost 6 bases, with 7 bases between them. This CDR3 is 11 amino acids long. Germline loops: CDR1 SNHLY, CDR2 FYNNEI. Authors' processing steps: The authors estimated nucleated cell counts from reference gene primer amplification. Repertoires were generated with immunoSEQ multiplex PCR, while TCRdb's copy carries only in-frame clones and drops some. The D gene and trimming were derived from the DNA, and the V and J assignments and clone size from that table. This table holds more than 300,000 clones, more than 70% found once. This clone was found a few times. Participants were placed into cohorts based on the clinical history they reported.

The chain is built from TRBV2 and TRBJ1-2, with D hard to call. The clonotype originates from a young woman who had recovered from COVID-19. Sequencing used PBMCs or T cells enriched from blood (not recorded which). CDR3 DNA sequence: TGTGCCAGCAGTCCTAGCGATGGCTACACCTTC. Protein sequence: CASSPSDGYTF.